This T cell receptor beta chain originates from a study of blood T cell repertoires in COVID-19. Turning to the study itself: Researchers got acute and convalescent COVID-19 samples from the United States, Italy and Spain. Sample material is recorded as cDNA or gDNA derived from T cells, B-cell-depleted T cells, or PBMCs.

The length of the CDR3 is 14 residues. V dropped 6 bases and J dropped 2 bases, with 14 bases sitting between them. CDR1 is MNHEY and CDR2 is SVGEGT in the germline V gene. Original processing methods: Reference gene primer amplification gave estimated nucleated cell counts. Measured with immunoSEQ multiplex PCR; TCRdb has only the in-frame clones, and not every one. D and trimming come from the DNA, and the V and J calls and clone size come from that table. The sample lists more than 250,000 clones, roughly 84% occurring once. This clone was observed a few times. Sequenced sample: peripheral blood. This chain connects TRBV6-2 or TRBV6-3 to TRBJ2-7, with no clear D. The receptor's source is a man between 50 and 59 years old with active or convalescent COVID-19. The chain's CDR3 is CASSQPQATYEQYF. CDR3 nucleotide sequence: TGTGCCAGCAGCCAACCTCAGGCCACCTACGAGCAGTACTTC.